This TCR beta chain derives from a study of blood T cell repertoires in COVID-19. Here immunoSEQ multiplex PCR was the method, and the copy in TCRdb shows in-frame clones only, minus some. The sample lists more than 250,000 clones; roughly 87% were seen once. This CDR3 is 15 amino acids long. V lost 6 bases and J 5 bases, leaving 16 bases between the germline ends. Germline loops: CDR1 KGHSH, CDR2 LQKENI. The sequence derives from a woman under 40 who had recovered from COVID-19. This chain joins TRBV18 and TRBJ2-2; maybe TRBD2 (5 bases). The sequencing sample was made of PBMCs or T cells enriched from blood (not recorded which). Here the CDR3 reads CASSPNGDLTGELFF. The CDR3 region has the DNA TGTGCCAGCTCCCCCAACGGGGATCTAACCGGGGAGCTGTTTTTT.